This T cell receptor beta chain was obtained from a study of T cells in women clearing cervical HPV infection. Background on the study: Case blood was drawn a median approximately 150 days after lesion detection. Study-wide points: Timing of associations relative to infection is unclear; T-cell subsets were not isolated. Repertoire richness, not evenness, was significantly elevated in CIN3+ cases versus controls.

This table comes from immunoSEQ multiplex PCR, and its TCRdb copy is limited to in-frame clones, with some not included. This specimen shows tens of thousands of clones; the ten leading clones hold roughly 20%. A note on this clone: Its target is not known. The read falls 3 residues short of the CDR3 end, and the missing part is taken from the germline J gene.

CDR3 length: 15 amino acids. Germline loops: CDR1 KGHSH, CDR2 LQKENI. The genes are TRBV18 and TRBJ2-3; TRBD1 matches 8 bases. The TCR comes from a woman aged 18 to 75 with a cervical HPV16 infection that either progressed to CIN3+ or cleared (not recorded which). What was sequenced was blood buffy coat. The CDR3 sequence: CASSQLDRGNQPQYF. The part of the CDR3 DNA that was read is TGTGCCAGCTCACAGCTCGACAGGGGCAATCAGCCG.